These T cell receptor beta chains were read from a single sample in a study of long-term antiretroviral therapy in people with HIV. Some clones are missing from TCRdb's copy, which holds only in-frame ones; the method was immunoSEQ multiplex PCR. The sample includes just over 15,000 clones, around 83% of them seen just once. Here the sequenced sample was unsorted PBMCs, taken just before starting antiretroviral therapy. Receptors were obtained from a man aged 35 to 55 with HIV. CDR3s include the opening cysteine and the closing phenylalanine or tryptophan. A D gene is named only where the DNA matches it firmly. Only part of the rows carry a size: once, few, many, or a class if the clone is expanded.

j_call d_call v_call clone_size cdr3_aa cdr3_nt
TRBJ1-3 - TRBV9 - CASSPGPGRSGNTIYF TGTGCCAGCAGCCCGGGACCGGGTCGCTCTGGAAACACCATATATTTT
TRBJ2-7 - TRBV5-5 - CASSGGAGMREQYF TGTGCCAGCAGCGGGGGGGCAGGGATGCGCGAGCAGTACTTC
TRBJ2-7 - TRBV2 - CASSGERGSYEQYF TGTGCCAGCAGCGGCGAAAGGGGCTCCTACGAGCAGTACTTC
TRBJ2-7 - TRBV11-2 - CASSLDLVGAGYEQYF TGTGCCAGCAGCTTAGATCTGGTCGGGGCGGGGTACGAGCAGTACTTC
TRBJ2-3 - TRBV11-2 - CASSLDPGATQYF TGTGCCAGCAGCTTAGATCCGGGGGCGACGCAGTATTTT
TRBJ1-5 - TRBV7-2 - CASSLVVNQPQHF TGTGCCAGCAGCTTAGTTGTCAATCAGCCCCAGCATTTT
TRBJ1-3 - TRBV2 - CATGKGITGNTIYF TGTGCCACCGGGAAGGGAATAACTGGAAACACCATATATTTT
TRBJ1-1 - TRBV30 - CAWGPGAAEAFF TGTGCCTGGGGACCTGGGGCAGCCGAAGCTTTCTTT
TRBJ2-2 - TRBV6-5 - CASSYSAGRELFF TGTGCCAGCAGTTACTCGGCGGGCCGGGAGCTGTTTTTT
TRBJ2-3 TRBD1 TRBV6-1 - CASSQGQGGDTQYF TGTGCCAGCAGCCAGGGACAGGGAGGAGATACGCAGTATTTT
TRBJ2-3 - TRBV28 - CASSFRGTDTQYF TGTGCCAGCAGTTTTAGGGGCACAGATACGCAGTATTTT
TRBJ1-5 TRBD1 TRBV7-9 few CASSPGQGNQPQHF TGTGCCAGCAGTCCAGGACAGGGCAATCAGCCCCAGCATTTT
TRBJ2-3 - TRBV4-1 - CASSQEALDTQYF TGCGCCAGCAGCCAGGAAGCCTTAGATACGCAGTATTTT
TRBJ2-2 - TRBV5-1 - CASSLVTDTGELFF TGCGCCAGCAGCTTGGTGACGGACACCGGGGAGCTGTTTTTT
TRBJ2-2 - TRBV4-1 - CASSPTGTTNTGELFF TGCGCCAGCAGTCCTACCGGGACAACGAACACCGGGGAGCTGTTTTTT
TRBJ2-7 TRBD2 TRBV5-1 few CASSLTAGGGYEQYF TGCGCCAGCAGCTTGACAGCGGGGGGGGGCTACGAGCAGTACTTC
TRBJ1-2 - TRBV6-5 - CASSYSGGSYGYTF TGTGCCAGCAGTTACTCGGGGGGATCCTATGGCTACACCTTC
TRBJ1-2 - TRBV6-5 - CASSYGRVYGYTF TGTGCCAGCAGTTACGGCAGGGTATATGGCTACACCTTC
TRBJ1-5 - TRBV6-1 - CASSAWGNQPQHF TGTGCCAGCAGTGCCTGGGGCAATCAGCCCCAGCATTTT
TRBJ2-3 - TRBV6-5 few CASRSDSVTDTQYF TGTGCCAGCAGGTCAGACAGCGTCACAGATACGCAGTATTTT
TRBJ1-4 - TRBV14 - CASSQVMKGNEKLFF TGTGCCAGCAGCCAAGTCATGAAGGGGAATGAAAAACTGTTTTTT
TRBJ2-7 TRBD1 TRBV18 - CASSPVPITGANSYEQYF TGTGCCAGCTCACCCGTTCCCATTACAGGGGCCAACTCCTACGAGCAGTACTTC
TRBJ1-4 - TRBV6-5 - CASSPGTSNEKLFF TGTGCCAGCAGTCCCGGGACATCTAATGAAAAACTGTTTTTT
TRBJ1-6 TRBD1 TRBV19 - CASSPDKGTRGLRSPLHF TGTGCCAGTAGCCCTGATAAGGGAACCAGGGGGCTGCGGTCACCCCTCCACTTT
TRBJ2-7 - TRBV27 - CASSLSVNYEQYF TGTGCCAGCAGTTTATCAGTAAACTACGAGCAGTACTTC
TRBJ2-1 - TRBV19 few CASSIIGQTYNEQFF TGTGCCAGTAGTATAATCGGACAGACCTACAATGAGCAGTTCTTC
TRBJ2-7 - TRBV7-9 few CASSLTDEQYF TGTGCCAGCAGCTTGACAGACGAGCAGTACTTC
TRBJ2-1 - TRBV5-1 - CASSFSGSYNEQFF TGCGCCAGCAGCTTTTCGGGCAGTTACAATGAGCAGTTCTTC
TRBJ1-2 - TRBV6-1 - CASSEPGATSYGYTF TGTGCCAGCAGTGAACCAGGGGCGACCTCCTATGGCTACACCTTC
TRBJ2-5 - TRBV13 - CASSLAIQGEETQYF TGTGCCAGCAGCTTAGCCATACAGGGTGAAGAGACCCAGTACTTC
TRBJ1-1 - TRBV6-1 - CASSELSSTEAFF TGTGCCAGCAGTGAACTCAGTTCCACTGAAGCTTTCTTT
TRBJ1-5 - TRBV19 once CASSPVAGVYQPQHF TGTGCCAGTAGCCCGGTGGCAGGGGTTTACCAGCCCCAGCATTTT
TRBJ2-7 - TRBV25-1 - CASSEFRAQTYEQYF TGTGCCAGCAGTGAATTCAGGGCCCAAACCTACGAGCAGTACTTC
TRBJ2-3 TRBD2 TRBV7-8 - CASSPLARVGATDTQYF TGTGCCAGCAGCCCACTAGCGAGGGTAGGAGCCACAGATACGCAGTATTTT
TRBJ1-4 TRBD1 TRBV19 - CASSDRGDWEKLFF TGTGCCAGTAGCGACAGGGGAGATTGGGAAAAACTGTTTTTT
TRBJ1-1 - TRBV2 - CASSERPGGSTEAFF TGTGCCAGCAGTGAAAGACCCGGCGGGAGCACTGAAGCTTTCTTT
TRBJ1-2 TRBD1 TRBV30 - CAWGRQGGSYTF TGTGCCTGGGGGCGACAGGGTGGCTCCTACACCTTC
TRBJ1-1 - TRBV5-1 - CASSSRPGGEAFF TGCGCCAGCAGCTCTCGACCTGGGGGTGAAGCTTTCTTT
TRBJ2-3 - TRBV5-1 - CASSLASGTEISTDTQYF TGCGCCAGCAGCTTGGCCTCCGGGACGGAAATTAGCACAGATACGCAGTATTTT